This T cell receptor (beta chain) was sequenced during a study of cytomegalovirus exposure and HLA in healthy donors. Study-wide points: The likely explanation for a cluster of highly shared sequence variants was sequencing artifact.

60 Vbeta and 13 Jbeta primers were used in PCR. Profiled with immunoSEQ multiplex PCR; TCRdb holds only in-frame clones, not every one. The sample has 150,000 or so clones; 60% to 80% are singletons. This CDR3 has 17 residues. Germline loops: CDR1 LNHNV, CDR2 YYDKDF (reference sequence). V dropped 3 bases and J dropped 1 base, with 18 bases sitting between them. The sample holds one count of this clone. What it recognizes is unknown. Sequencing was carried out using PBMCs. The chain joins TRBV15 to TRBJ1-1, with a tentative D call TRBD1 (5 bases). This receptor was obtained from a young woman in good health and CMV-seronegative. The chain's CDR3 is CATSRGGSGIPNTEAFF. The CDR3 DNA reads TGTGCCACCAGCAGGGGGGGGTCCGGGATCCCGAACACTGAAGCTTTCTTT.